The 20 T cell receptor beta chains below were found in one sample sequenced in a study of a mutant IDH1 vaccine in newly diagnosed glioma. Time point of the sample: week 47, end of study. Doses of 300 ug of mutant IDH1 20-mer peptide were given with topical imiquimod. Their recognized antigens are unknown. Assay used: immunoSEQ multiplex PCR; TCRdb lists only in-frame clones, some missing. The sample yields about 62,000 clones, 83% seen once. Source: PBMCs, taken from a glioma patient whose treatment included an IDH1 peptide vaccine. The receptor source for this set is a man younger than 45 with glioma.

The chain uses TRBV27 and TRBJ1-2, with TRBD1 identical over 9 bases. This CDR3 comprises 13 residues. Unmatched junction bases numbered 3, after V lost 6 bases and J lost 4 bases. CDR1 and CDR2 from the germline V gene are MNHEY and SMNVEV (reference sequence). This chain's CDR3 is CASRTGQGYGYTF. The CDR3 bases are TGTGCCAGCAGAACGGGACAGGGCTATGGCTACACCTTC.

The chain carries TRBV10-2 and TRBJ1-2; a possible D gene is TRBD1 (5 bases). The CDR3 sequence is 16 residues long. Between the trimmed V and J ends, which lost 0 bases and 1 base, there was a span of 12 bases. The germline V gene has CDR1 WSHSY and CDR2 SAAADI. The CDR3 sequence: CASSESWGLVNYGYTF. CDR3 DNA: TGCGCCAGCAGTGAGTCGTGGGGACTAGTTAACTATGGCTACACCTTC.

This rearrangement joins TRBV7-2 to TRBJ2-7; TRBD2 matches 12 bases. Germline CDR1 is SGHTA and CDR2 is FQGNSA. This CDR3 comprises 16 residues. V shed 1 base and J 5 bases; nucleotides not matched to a gene: 6. CDR3 DNA: TGTGCCAGCAGCTTAGTAGTACCTAGCGGGGGGGACGAGCAGTACTTC. The encoded protein is CASSLVVPSGGDEQYF.

J is TRBJ2-7 and V is TRBV5-1, with TRBD1 identical over 8 bases. Germline V gene lookup returns CDR1 SGHRS and CDR2 YFSETQ. CDR3 length: 13 residues. V was clipped by 5 bases and J by 3 bases; unmatched bases: 4. The CDR3: CASSLTGDYEQYF. Written as DNA, the CDR3 is TGCGCCAGCAGTTTGACAGGGGACTACGAGCAGTACTTC.

The chain employs TRBV10-3 and TRBJ2-7, with TRBD1 as a possible D gene (5 bases). Germline lookup yields CDR1 ENHRY and CDR2 SYGVKD. The CDR3 is 11 amino acids. Trimming took 10 bases from V and 8 from J, leaving 15 bases between them. DNA of the CDR3: TGTGCCACGTTGGACAACCTTAAGCAGTACTTC. The encoded protein is CATLDNLKQYF.

In DNA form, the CDR3 reads TGTGCCTGGAGTGAAACGGGGGATGGCTACACCTTC. Its protein product is CAWSETGDGYTF. The chain joins TRBV30 to TRBJ1-2; TRBD1 is a possible D gene (5 bases). The germline V gene has CDR1 GTSNPN and CDR2 SVGIG (reference sequence). The CDR3 covers 12 residues. V was cut by 1 base and J by 6 bases, with 9 bases left in between.

V and J are TRBV29-1 and TRBJ2-1; D is possibly TRBD2 (5 bases). The V end was cut by 4 bases, the J end by 6 bases, with 16 bases between. The CDR3 consists of 14 residues. Per the germline V gene, CDR1 is SQVTM and CDR2 is ANQGSEA. CDR3 coding DNA: TGCAGCGTTGTACAAGTGTATCGGGGCAATGAGCAGTTCTTC. As protein: CSVVQVYRGNEQFF.

On this clone: The sample holds other DNA sequences that translate to the same CDR3. V and J are TRBV7-2 and TRBJ1-1, with TRBD1 matching 7 bases. The CDR3 is made up of 15 amino acids. V lost 1 base to trimming and J lost 4 bases; unmatched junction nucleotides: 6. Germline V lookup: CDR1 SGHTA, CDR2 FQGNSA. The CDR3 is CASSLVSAGGTEAFF. DNA of the CDR3: TGTGCCAGCAGCTTAGTTTCGGCAGGGGGCACTGAAGCTTTCTTT.

The chain recombines TRBV19 with TRBJ2-3; 14 nucleotides agree with TRBD2. J lost 0 bases, V lost 5 bases, and 1 base had no gene match. Germline V gives CDR1 LNHDA, CDR2 SQIVND (reference sequence). The CDR3 consists of 16 residues. The DNA of the CDR3 is TGTGCCAGTAGTCGACTAGCGGGGGGGAGCACAGATACGCAGTATTTT. It translates to CASSRLAGGSTDTQYF.

Points on this clone: At the DNA level, this CDR3 is encoded by other sequences in the same sample as well. The genes are TRBV11-2 and TRBJ1-3; D is perhaps TRBD1 (5 bases). Germline V CDR1 and CDR2: SGHAT, FQNNGV. Trimming stripped 5 bases from V and 2 bases from J, with 10 bases between. This CDR3 contains 14 residues. CDR3 DNA: TGTGCCAGCAGCCTAGCGGGGGCTGGAAACACCATATATTTT. Translating gives CASSLAGAGNTIYF.

This chain links TRBV7-8 with TRBJ1-5; the match to TRBD1 covers 11 bases. After removal of 4 bases from V and 1 base from J, the junction contained 6 bases not matched to a gene. The CDR3 consists of 17 residues. The germline CDR1 and CDR2 sequences are SGHVS and FQNEAQ. CDR3 coding DNA: TGTGCCAGCAGCTGGACAGGGGGCGGTAGGAGCAATCAGCCCCAGCATTTT. Encoded protein: CASSWTGGGRSNQPQHF.

This chain connects TRBV5-6 to TRBJ2-5; D call uncertain. CDR3 length: 11 amino acids. V was trimmed by 1 base and J by 4 bases, leaving 2 bases between them. Germline V gives CDR1 SGHDT, CDR2 YYEEEE. CDR3 nucleotide sequence: TGTGCCAGCAGCTTGCGAGAGACCCAGTACTTC. It codes for CASSLRETQYF.

This clone appeared a few times. The CDR3 loop is CAIRSQGSGTEAFF. The CDR3 DNA is TGTGCCATCAGGTCGCAGGGATCCGGCACTGAAGCTTTCTTT. The rearrangement links TRBV10-3 to TRBJ1-1; maybe TRBD1 (5 bases). The CDR3 sequence is 14 residues long. Germline CDR1 reads ENHRY; CDR2 reads SYGVKD. Trimming took off 6 bases at V and 4 bases at J, with 15 bases between the two ends.

The chain links TRBV7-6 to TRBJ1-4; TRBD1 aligns across 8 bases. The CDR3 extends over 17 amino acids. Germline V CDR1 and CDR2: SGHVS, FNYEAQ. The V segment lost 2 bases and the J segment 7 bases; nucleotides outside the gene matches: 12. CDR3 sequence: CASSLSPGGGEGEKLFF. The CDR3 DNA follows: TGTGCCAGCAGCTTATCCCCAGGGGGCGGAGAGGGTGAAAAACTGTTTTTT.

V is TRBV2 and J is TRBJ2-1; D remains ambiguous. The CDR3 length is 11 residues. V gave up 8 bases and J gave up 9 bases, with 11 bases separating them. Germline values: CDR1 SNHLY, CDR2 FYNNEI. The DNA for the CDR3 is TGTGCCAGCTTGCTAGATGGTGAGCAGTTCTTC. This translates into CASLLDGEQFF.

The CDR3 reads CASSLDPTTSEQYF. DNA for the CDR3: TGTGCCAGCAGCTTAGATCCTACAACCTCAGAGCAGTACTTC. The chain joins TRBV11-2 to TRBJ2-7; D ambiguous. The CDR3 length is 14 residues. Germline CDR1 is SGHAT and CDR2 is FQNNGV. V was shortened by 0 bases and J by 7 bases, with 13 bases between the two germline ends.

V usage is TRBV14 and J usage is TRBJ2-7, with 9 bases fitting TRBD2. This CDR3 comprises 14 residues. Germline trimming cut 1 base from V and 6 bases from J; bases unmatched to any gene: 4. Germline CDR1 is SGHDN and CDR2 is FVKESK. For the CDR3, the DNA is TGTGCCAGCAGCCAAGCGGGACTAGCCCCCGAGCAGTACTTC. It specifies CASSQAGLAPEQYF.

This clone has only a few counts. The V call is TRBV28, the J call TRBJ1-1; D perhaps matches TRBD1 (6 bases). CDR1 MDHEN and CDR2 SYDVKM come from the germline V gene. The V end was cut by 4 bases, the J end by 2 bases, with 11 bases between. The CDR3 runs 14 residues. The DNA for the CDR3 is TGTGCCAGCAGTTCGGGACATATTAACACTGAAGCTTTCTTT. Protein: CASSSGHINTEAFF.

The rearrangement joins TRBV7-9 to TRBJ2-5, with 7 bases matching TRBD1. J was trimmed by 4 bases and V by 1 base; bases with no gene match: 9. CDR3 size: 16 residues. CDR1 is SEHNR, CDR2 FQNEAQ, per germline (reference sequence). The CDR3 loop is CASSLGWTGGGETQYF. The CDR3 coding sequence is TGTGCCAGCAGCTTAGGATGGACAGGAGGAGGAGAGACCCAGTACTTC.

This rearrangement joins TRBV6-5 to TRBJ1-1, with D tentatively TRBD1 (6 bases). The germline gives CDR1 MNHEY, CDR2 SVGAGI. CDR3 length: 14 amino acids. V lost 2 bases, J lost 5 bases, and 12 bases lay in between. In DNA, the CDR3 is TGTGCCAGCAGTTACAAGGGGGAGGAAACTGAAGCTTTCTTT. Amino acids: CASSYKGEETEAFF.